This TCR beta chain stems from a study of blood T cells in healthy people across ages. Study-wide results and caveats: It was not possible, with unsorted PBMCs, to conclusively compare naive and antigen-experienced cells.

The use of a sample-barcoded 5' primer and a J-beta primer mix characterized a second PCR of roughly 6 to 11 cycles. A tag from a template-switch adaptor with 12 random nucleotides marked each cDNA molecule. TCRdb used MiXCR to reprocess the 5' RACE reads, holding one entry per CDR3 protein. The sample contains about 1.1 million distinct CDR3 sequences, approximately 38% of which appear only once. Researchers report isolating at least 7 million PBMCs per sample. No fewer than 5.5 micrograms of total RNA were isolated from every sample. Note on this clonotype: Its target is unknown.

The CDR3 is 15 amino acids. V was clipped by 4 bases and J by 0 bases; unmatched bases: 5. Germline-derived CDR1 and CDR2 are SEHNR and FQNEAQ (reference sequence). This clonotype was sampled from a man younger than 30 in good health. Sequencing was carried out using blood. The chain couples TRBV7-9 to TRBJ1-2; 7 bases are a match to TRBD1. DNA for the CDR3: TGTGCCAGCAGCTGGACAGGTGGTACTAACTATGGCTACACCTTC. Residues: CASSWTGGTNYGYTF.